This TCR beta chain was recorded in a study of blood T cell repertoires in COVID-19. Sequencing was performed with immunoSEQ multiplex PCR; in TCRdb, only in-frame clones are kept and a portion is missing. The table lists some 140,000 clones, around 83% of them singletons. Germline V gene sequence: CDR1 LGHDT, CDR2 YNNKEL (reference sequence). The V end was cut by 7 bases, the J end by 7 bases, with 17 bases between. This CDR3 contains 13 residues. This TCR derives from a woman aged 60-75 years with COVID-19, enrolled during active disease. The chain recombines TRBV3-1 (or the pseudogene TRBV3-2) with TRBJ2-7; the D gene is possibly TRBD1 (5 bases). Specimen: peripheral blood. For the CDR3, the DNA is TGTGCCAGCACCGACCTGGCGAAGGGGGAGCAGTACTTC. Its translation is CASTDLAKGEQYF.